This TCR beta chain is from a study of T-cell reconstitution after alpha-beta-depleted transplantation in children. Regarding the study as a whole: Where alpha-beta T cells came from about two months after transplant was reportedly several hundred expanded graft clones.

A remark on this clonotype: The antigen is not known. A junction boundary mismatches the germline segment, possibly from a read error.

The CDR3 consists of 15 residues. Germline CDR1 and CDR2: SGHTS and YDEGEE. Unique molecular identifiers were used in preparing the TCRbeta library. MiXCR, applied by TCRdb to the PCR reads, yields one record per CDR3 protein. The sample holds 700,000 or so distinct CDR3 sequences, less than 15% seen once. The sample consisted of PBMCs, taken before TCRalphabeta/CD19-depleted stem cell transplant. The sequence derives from a girl between 2 and 10 years old with congenital amegakaryocytic thrombocytopenia, due to receive a stem cell transplant. The V call is TRBV5-8, the J call TRBJ1-5; unclear D gene. The CDR3 region is CPSTIRGYSNQPQHF. CDR3 DNA: TGTCCCAGCACCATCCGAGGATATAGCAATCAGCCCCAGCATTTT.